A selection of T cell receptor beta chains follows, all from one sample in a study of cytomegalovirus exposure and HLA in healthy donors. The assay was immunoSEQ multiplex PCR, and TCRdb's table has in-frame clones only and misses some. The table for this sample gives about 140,000 clones. The source material was PBMCs. These receptor sequences come from a male donor in good health and CMV-seronegative. Each CDR3 is given with its conserved first and last residue. The order of the fields is V gene, D gene, J gene, CDR3 length, CDR3 protein, CDR3 DNA. D genes are given only for firm matches.

V: TRBV19; D: NA; J: TRBJ2-1; length: 15; CDR3: CASSGPYGSYNEQFF; DNA: TGTGCCAGTAGTGGCCCATACGGGTCCTACAATGAGCAGTTCTTC
V: TRBV7-8; D: NA; J: TRBJ1-1; length: 15; CDR3: CASSLEYGGNTEAFF; DNA: TGTGCCAGCAGCTTAGAGTACGGGGGGAACACTGAAGCTTTCTTT
V: TRBV27; D: TRBD1; J: TRBJ1-2; length: 14; CDR3: CASASSGTGYGYTF; DNA: TGTGCCAGCGCTTCCTCCGGGACAGGCTATGGCTACACCTTC
V: TRBV7-9; D: NA; J: TRBJ1-1; length: 14; CDR3: CASSLELTSGEAFF; DNA: TGTGCCAGCAGCTTAGAGCTGACCTCGGGTGAAGCTTTCTTT
V: TRBV5-1; D: NA; J: TRBJ2-1; length: 16; CDR3: CASSLAFGTAANEQFF; DNA: TGCGCCAGCAGCTTGGCCTTCGGGACTGCAGCCAATGAGCAGTTCTTC
V: TRBV1; D: NA; J: TRBJ1-5; length: 20; CDR3: CTSSPGVVRGISHGNQPQHF; DNA: TGCACCAGCAGCCCCGGGGTTGTCAGGGGAATAAGTCATGGCAATCAGCCCCAGCATTTT
V: TRBV28; D: TRBD2; J: TRBJ2-5; length: 17; CDR3: CASSPRGGRGWDETQYF; DNA: TGTGCCAGCAGTCCCCGCGGGGGGCGGGGGTGGGACGAGACCCAGTACTTC
V: TRBV7-9; D: NA; J: TRBJ1-1; length: 12; CDR3: CASSRYDTEAFF; DNA: TGTGCCAGCAGCCGGTACGACACTGAAGCTTTCTTT
V: TRBV7-2; D: NA; J: TRBJ2-1; length: 14; CDR3: CASSLDRLANEQFF; DNA: TGTGCCAGCAGCTTGGATCGGCTAGCGAATGAGCAGTTCTTC
V: TRBV5-1; D: TRBD2; J: TRBJ2-5; length: 15; CDR3: CASSLWLAGRETQYF; DNA: TGCGCCAGCAGCTTGTGGCTAGCGGGACGGGAGACCCAGTACTTC
V: TRBV2; D: NA; J: TRBJ2-7; length: 12; CDR3: CAGRDDSYEQYF; DNA: TGTGCCGGCCGGGATGACTCCTACGAGCAGTACTTC
V: TRBV4-1; D: NA; J: TRBJ1-3; length: 14; CDR3: CASSQEYPGNTIYF; DNA: TGCGCCAGCAGCCAAGAGTATCCCGGAAACACCATATATTTT
V: TRBV5-1; D: NA; J: TRBJ2-3; length: 16; CDR3: CASSLVPGADTDTQYF; DNA: TGCGCCAGCAGCTTGGTACCAGGGGCAGACACAGATACGCAGTATTTT
V: TRBV10-3; D: NA; J: TRBJ2-3; length: 12; CDR3: CAISETVEAQYF; DNA: TGTGCCATCAGTGAGACTGTTGAAGCGCAGTATTTT
V: TRBV14; D: TRBD2; J: TRBJ2-5; length: 16; CDR3: CASSQDWWPSGETQYF; DNA: TGTGCCAGCAGCCAAGATTGGTGGCCTAGCGGGGAGACCCAGTACTTC
V: TRBV25-1; D: NA; J: TRBJ2-2; length: 12; CDR3: CASSEQTGELFF; DNA: TGTGCCAGCAGTGAACAGACCGGGGAGCTGTTTTTT
V: TRBV7-9; D: TRBD1; J: TRBJ1-3; length: 15; CDR3: CASSQTGVVGNTIYF; DNA: TGTGCCAGCAGCCAGACAGGGGTCGTTGGAAACACCATATATTTT
V: TRBV15; D: TRBD1; J: TRBJ2-7; length: 16; CDR3: CATSRDTTGHSYEQYF; DNA: TGTGCCACCAGCAGAGATACGACAGGGCACTCCTACGAGCAGTACTTC
V: TRBV27; D: TRBD2; J: TRBJ2-7; length: 15; CDR3: CASSLEGGRGYEQYF; DNA: TGTGCCAGCAGTCTGGAAGGCGGGAGAGGGTACGAGCAGTACTTC